The following is a T cell receptor (beta chain) sequence with its context. This clonotype was detected once. Its antigen is unknown. No quality values exist for individual bases; no much larger clone is one base distant. A lone read gives weak evidence. This specimen belongs to a study. These reads were obtained on an Illumina MiSeq. TCRdb reanalyzed the raw reads on its own, using fastp at Q25 for trimming and MiXCR for clone calling, and kept in-frame beta chains. Each CDR3 protein appears once, grouped with its most common genes and DNA. The sample contains approximately 1,800 distinct CDR3 sequences, more than 6.5% of them found a single time. 12% of the sample is taken by the ten largest. The CDR3 starts with the cysteine, ends with the phenylalanine, and has 17 residues. The retained sequence is limited to the CDR3, 51 bases, with the frame set at the first base.

This clonotype originated in a human donor with rheumatoid arthritis. This chain joins TRBV3-2 to TRBJ2-3; TRBD1 was called by the table and not checked on the DNA. TRBV3-2 is a pseudogene. Sequencing input: CD4+ T cells from peripheral blood. The CDR3 here reads CASSQDGGVWGTDTQYF. The DNA reads as follows: TGTGCCAGCAGCCAAGATGGGGGGGTGTGGGGCACAGATACGCAGTATTTT.